This is a list of T cell receptor beta chains from one sample in a study of blood T cell repertoires in COVID-19. The repertoire was sequenced with immunoSEQ multiplex PCR; TCRdb's copy has only in-frame clones and lacks some. There are about 330,000 clones in the sample; about 87% occur only once, and about 5% lies in the top ten. Sample: PBMCs or T cells enriched from blood (not recorded which). Receptors originate from a man aged 30 to 39 who had recovered from COVID-19. Each CDR3 is given with its conserved first and last residue. The D gene is left open where the match is weak. The size entry is marked missing in some rows and otherwise reads once, few, many or a size class.

v_call: TRBV9; d_call: TRBD1; j_call: TRBJ1-2; clone_size: NA; cdr3_aa: CASSGQGVGYTF; cdr3_nt: TGTGCCAGCAGCGGACAGGGGGTTGGCTACACCTTC
v_call: TRBV30; d_call: TRBD1; j_call: TRBJ1-5; clone_size: NA; cdr3_aa: CASTGQGTNQPQHF; cdr3_nt: TGTGCCTCCACGGGACAGGGGACCAATCAGCCCCAGCATTTT
v_call: TRBV1; d_call: NA; j_call: TRBJ2-7; clone_size: few; cdr3_aa: CTSSPETSGGPPGFEQYF; cdr3_nt: TGCACCAGCAGCCCTGAGACTAGCGGGGGACCCCCCGGTTTCGAGCAGTACTTC
v_call: TRBV5-1; d_call: NA; j_call: TRBJ2-3; clone_size: NA; cdr3_aa: CASSLWQGDDTQYF; cdr3_nt: TGCGCCAGCAGCTTGTGGCAGGGTGACGATACGCAGTATTTT
v_call: TRBV27; d_call: TRBD2; j_call: TRBJ2-5; clone_size: NA; cdr3_aa: CASSSRTSGGSHQETQYF; cdr3_nt: TGTGCCAGCAGTTCTCGGACTAGCGGGGGGTCGCATCAAGAGACCCAGTACTTC
v_call: TRBV5-1; d_call: TRBD2; j_call: TRBJ2-3; clone_size: NA; cdr3_aa: CASSLGAGGTDTQYF; cdr3_nt: TGCGCCAGCAGCCTCGGGGCGGGGGGCACAGATACGCAGTATTTT
v_call: TRBV5-1; d_call: TRBD1; j_call: TRBJ2-5; clone_size: NA; cdr3_aa: CASSSEPVRQGTETQYF; cdr3_nt: TGCGCCAGCAGCTCCGAACCCGTAAGACAGGGTACGGAGACCCAGTACTTC
v_call: TRBV4-1; d_call: NA; j_call: TRBJ1-6; clone_size: NA; cdr3_aa: CASSQPQAKSPLHF; cdr3_nt: TGCGCCAGCAGCCAACCGCAGGCGAAGTCACCCCTCCACTTT
v_call: TRBV10-2; d_call: TRBD2; j_call: TRBJ2-3; clone_size: NA; cdr3_aa: CASSESRVSGGPTDTQYF; cdr3_nt: TGCGCCAGCAGTGAGTCGAGGGTAAGCGGGGGGCCTACAGATACGCAGTATTTT
v_call: TRBV5-4; d_call: NA; j_call: TRBJ1-2; clone_size: NA; cdr3_aa: CASSADSYGYTF; cdr3_nt: TGTGCCAGCAGCGCGGACAGCTATGGCTACACCTTC
v_call: TRBV5-4; d_call: NA; j_call: TRBJ2-4; clone_size: NA; cdr3_aa: CASSLPGAKNIQYF; cdr3_nt: TGTGCCAGCAGCTTGCCGGGGGCCAAAAACATTCAGTACTTC
v_call: TRBV5-1; d_call: TRBD1; j_call: TRBJ1-5; clone_size: NA; cdr3_aa: CASSTTGGGNQPQHF; cdr3_nt: TGCGCCAGCAGCACGACAGGGGGAGGCAATCAGCCCCAGCATTTT
v_call: TRBV5-1; d_call: NA; j_call: TRBJ1-5; clone_size: NA; cdr3_aa: CASSLSGGGNQPQHF; cdr3_nt: TGCGCCAGCAGCTTGAGCGGTGGAGGCAATCAGCCCCAGCATTTT
v_call: TRBV6-5; d_call: NA; j_call: TRBJ2-7; clone_size: NA; cdr3_aa: CASSRIPGGAYEQYF; cdr3_nt: TGTGCCAGCAGCAGGATCCCGGGGGGCGCCTACGAGCAGTACTTC
v_call: TRBV13; d_call: TRBD1; j_call: TRBJ2-2; clone_size: NA; cdr3_aa: CASSLRDREVNTGELFF; cdr3_nt: TGTGCCAGCAGCTTAAGGGACAGGGAAGTCAACACCGGGGAGCTGTTTTTT
v_call: TRBV25-1; d_call: TRBD2; j_call: TRBJ2-2; clone_size: once; cdr3_aa: CASSELGSGGNTGELFF; cdr3_nt: TGTGCCAGCAGTGAATTGGGTAGCGGGGGGAACACCGGGGAGCTGTTTTTT
v_call: TRBV3-1/TRBV3-2; d_call: NA; j_call: TRBJ2-7; clone_size: NA; cdr3_aa: CASSQTPSYEQYF; cdr3_nt: TGTGCCAGCAGCCAAACACCCTCCTACGAGCAGTACTTC
v_call: TRBV6-1; d_call: TRBD1; j_call: TRBJ1-6; clone_size: NA; cdr3_aa: CASSEVGQGVSPLHF; cdr3_nt: TGTGCCAGCAGTGAAGTGGGACAGGGTGTTTCACCCCTCCACTTT
v_call: TRBV27; d_call: NA; j_call: TRBJ1-2; clone_size: NA; cdr3_aa: CASRQGRGYTF; cdr3_nt: TGTGCCAGCAGGCAGGGTCGGGGCTACACCTTC
v_call: TRBV19; d_call: TRBD1; j_call: TRBJ2-2; clone_size: NA; cdr3_aa: CASTGVGTGELFF; cdr3_nt: TGTGCCTCGACAGGGGTCGGAACCGGGGAGCTGTTTTTT
v_call: TRBV4-1; d_call: NA; j_call: TRBJ1-5; clone_size: NA; cdr3_aa: CASSQNEGLGQPQHF; cdr3_nt: TGCGCCAGCAGCCAAAACGAGGGCCTGGGTCAGCCCCAGCATTTT
v_call: TRBV7-2; d_call: TRBD1; j_call: TRBJ2-7; clone_size: NA; cdr3_aa: CASSIGQVTYEQYF; cdr3_nt: TGTGCCAGCAGCATCGGACAGGTAACCTACGAGCAGTACTTC
v_call: TRBV29-1; d_call: NA; j_call: TRBJ2-7; clone_size: NA; cdr3_aa: CSVEEGSTYEQYF; cdr3_nt: TGCAGCGTTGAGGAGGGCTCCACCTACGAGCAGTACTTC